This paragraph covers one T cell receptor beta chain sequence. The use of a sample-barcoded 5' primer and a J-beta primer mix characterized a second PCR of roughly 7 to 12 cycles. TCRdb ran MiXCR on the 5' RACE reads and lists one entry per CDR3 protein. The data hold some 1.6 million distinct CDR3 sequences, with 30% to 35% observed a single time. The sample belongs to a study of blood T cells in healthy people across ages. CDR1 is SGDLS and CDR2 is YYNGEE in the germline V gene. Losses at the gene ends were 0 bases for V and 11 bases for J; bases not matched to a gene: 4. This CDR3 has 15 amino acids.

This TCR was sampled from a woman aged 25 to 39 in good health. The specimen sequenced was blood. The rearrangement joins TRBV9 to TRBJ2-1; 14 nucleotides align to TRBD2. The CDR3 region has the DNA TGTGCCAGCAGCGTAGGGACTAGCGGGGGGAGGCAGCAGTTCTTC. It is translated as CASSVGTSGGRQQFF.